These T cell receptor beta chains were read from a single sample in a study of OX40 agonist ivuxolimab in advanced cancers. TCRdb's copy holds only in-frame clones and misses some; the assay was immunoSEQ multiplex PCR. This table has tens of thousands of clones, about nine tenths appearing once. The sample here was CD4+ or CD8+ T cells sorted from blood, taken in a trial of the OX40 agonist ivuxolimab. These receptors were obtained from an adult with an advanced solid tumor such as melanoma, head and neck, liver or kidney cancer. Each CDR3 is given with its conserved first and last residue. A D gene is named only where the DNA matches it firmly. A clone size is listed for some rows: how often the clone was seen (once, few, many), or a class if it is expanded.

d_call clone_size j_call v_call cdr3_aa cdr3_nt
TRBD2 - TRBJ2-5 TRBV2 CASSDTSGETQYF TGTGCCAGCAGTGACACTAGCGGGGAGACCCAGTACTTC
- - TRBJ2-5 TRBV7-9 CASSLGQWETQYF TGTGCCAGCAGCTTAGGGCAATGGGAGACCCAGTACTTC
- - TRBJ2-7 TRBV5-1 CASSFSPDNYEQYF TGCGCCAGCAGCTTCTCCCCGGATAACTACGAGCAGTACTTC
- - TRBJ2-3 TRBV6-1 CASSSFGTDTQYF TGTGCCAGCAGCAGTTTCGGCACAGATACGCAGTATTTT
- - TRBJ2-1 TRBV5-1 CASSLGLRATANNEQFF TGCGCCAGCAGCTTGGGTCTTAGGGCAACTGCTAACAATGAGCAGTTCTTC
- - TRBJ2-7 TRBV2 CASSSGLSYEQYF TGTGCCAGCAGCTCGGGACTTTCCTACGAGCAGTACTTC
- - TRBJ2-5 TRBV6-5 CASSYLETQYF TGTGCCAGCAGTTACCTGGAGACCCAGTACTTC
TRBD2 - TRBJ2-2 TRBV18 CASSPPGLAGGVAGELFF TGTGCCAGCTCACCACCCGGACTAGCGGGAGGCGTAGCCGGGGAGCTGTTTTTT
TRBD2 - TRBJ2-7 TRBV29-1 CSVARGREGGEQYF TGCAGCGTCGCCCGGGGCAGGGAGGGAGGCGAGCAGTACTTC
TRBD1 - TRBJ2-3 TRBV28 CASTETGGATDTQYF TGTGCCTCAACGGAGACAGGGGGTGCGACAGATACGCAGTATTTT
TRBD2 - TRBJ2-7 TRBV10-3 CATRTSGSYEQYF TGTGCCACCCGGACTAGCGGGAGTTACGAGCAGTACTTC
- few TRBJ1-5 TRBV19 CATQGRNSQNQPQHF TGTGCCACCCAAGGGCGAAACAGCCAGAATCAGCCCCAGCATTTT
- once TRBJ2-7 TRBV20-1 CSARDGHEQYF TGCAGTGCTAGAGATGGCCACGAGCAGTACTTC
- - TRBJ1-5 TRBV27 CASSLMGGSNQPQHF TGTGCCAGCAGTTTAATGGGAGGGAGCAATCAGCCCCAGCATTTT
TRBD1 - TRBJ2-5 TRBV9 CASSAGQMETQYF TGTGCCAGCAGCGCGGGACAGATGGAGACCCAGTACTTC